This T cell receptor beta chain was captured in a study of Tregs in tolerant kidney transplant recipients (dated by TCRdb to the late 2010s). Background on the whole study: Related donors were used in the transplants with nonmyeloablative bone marrow transplantation, and mixed chimerism was transient in the human trials. The study used TCRbeta sequencing to identify donor-specific regulatory T cells before combined kidney and bone marrow transplantation, then tracked those cells after transplant.

The time point tag for this specimen amounts to: blood sample drawn before combined kidney and bone marrow transplant. Unstimulated Tregs (CD4+CD25+CD127-), CD4+ non-Tregs (CD4+CD25-), CD4 and CD8 cells were FACS-sorted from thawed PBMCs. Before Treg sorting, thawed PBMCs were rested overnight at 37°C with 200 IU/ml IL-2. The patients were a handful of recipients of combined kidney and bone marrow transplants from the ITN036ST trial, and samples were available only from these trial subjects. Healthy control blood was separated into PBMCs by Ficoll density gradient and cryopreserved, and patient PBMCs were collected both before and after transplant. For TCRbeta CDR3 sequencing, genomic DNA from the sorted cells was extracted using the QIAGEN DNeasy Blood and Tissue Kit. High-throughput TCRbeta CDR3 sequencing was carried out commercially through immunoSEQ, with PCR amplification with bias correction and internal controls included. Under the source paper's analysis protocol: Unique productive TCRbeta sequences were defined by CDR3 nucleotide sequence when primers matched and otherwise by CDR3 amino acid sequence together with Vbeta and Jbeta genes. To correct for sorting error, sequences found in more than one sorted population at a frequency ratio of 2:1 or less were discarded, and the remaining shared sequences were assigned to the population with the higher frequency. Sequences were defined as donor-reactive when expanded at least 5-fold in CFSE-low cells versus unstimulated cells and present at a frequency of at least 0.01% in CFSE-low cells. Jensen-Shannon divergence calculated on the top 100 TCRbeta sequences ranked by frequency was used to measure repertoire divergence. For samples with multiple sequencing runs, sorting error was corrected in each run separately before the runs were combined. The clones in this table, taken by TCRdb from immuneACCESS, are in-frame only. Not every clone is retained; where verified, under half of the shortfall comes from an unresolved V gene, and the cause of the rest is unknown. The V and J calls and the clone size are those of that table, but D and trimming were determined from the DNA. Present in this sample are some 64,000 clones, roughly 98% of which were seen just once. Together, the top ten hold 0.3% to 0.4% of the sample.

For this clone: Which antigen it targets is not known. Base qualities were left out, and no much larger clone turns up one base away.

The CDR3 measures 16 amino acids from cysteine to phenylalanine. The sequence is cut down to CDR3 DNA, 48 bases in frame from base 1. The germline V gene sets CDR1 to LGHNA and CDR2 to YSLEER. V has 2 bases trimmed and J has 6 bases trimmed; junction bases matching no gene number 8. General findings and caveats noted by the study authors: Donor-specific Treg expansion exceeded global Treg expansion in tolerant patients, suggesting antigen-driven rather than nonspecific expansion. The most biologically relevant and donor-specific TCRbeta repertoire appeared to be identified by expanding Tregs with activated donor B cells. The study was limited by small patient numbers, and the findings need validation in larger populations and under other immunosuppression protocols. Because the PCR primers were changed over time for some patients, nucleotide-level comparison could not be performed across the samples from those patients. Biological reproducibility was not directly assessed, although technical replication error appeared to be minimal.

The rearrangement combines TRBV4-3 with TRBJ1-4, with 8 bases in between that match TRBD1. The TCR sequence derives from a human donor who received a combined kidney and bone marrow transplant. Sequences were derived from Tregs from blood, sampled before the transplant. The base sequence is TGCGCCAGCAGCCAACCTTCGGACAGGGCGGATGAAAAACTGTTTTTT. It is translated as CASSQPSDRADEKLFF.